These 3 T cell receptor beta chains share one sample of origin, sequenced in a study of T cell repertoires in cytomegalovirus infection. TCRdb reanalysed the reads using MiXCR and keeps one entry per CDR3 protein. The data contain roughly 500,000 distinct CDR3 sequences, 30% to 35% of them singletons. Their specific antigens are unknown. The material sequenced was cultured PBMCs, taken from culture after CMV antigen stimulation. The receptors originated from a human donor in good health (CMV status not recorded). Some clones in this sample may be carry-over from other donors' samples.

This clonotype was counted at least ten times. The J gene is TRBJ2-3, the V gene TRBV7-2; 11 bases are a match to TRBD2. The trim removed 6 bases at V and 3 bases at J, leaving 5 bases unmatched. This CDR3 comprises 15 residues. CDR1 and CDR2 (germline): SGHTA, FQGNSA. CDR3 sequence: CASRVAGGPTDTQYF. The CDR3 bases are TGTGCCAGCAGAGTAGCGGGAGGGCCGACAGATACGCAGTATTTT.

The chain employs TRBV6-2 or TRBV6-3 and TRBJ1-2; no reliable D call. Germline V CDR1 and CDR2: MNHEY, SVGEGT. The germline V and J ends were trimmed by 0 bases and 4 bases, with 9 bases remaining between them. The CDR3 consists of 14 residues. CDR3 sequence: CASSYSWQFYGYTF. As DNA, the CDR3 is TGTGCCAGCAGTTACTCGTGGCAATTCTATGGCTACACCTTC.

This clonotype was picked up a small number of times. CDR3 protein: CASSLGLVPMNEQFF. The CDR3, as DNA: TGTGCCAGCAGCTTGGGACTAGTACCTATGAATGAGCAGTTCTTC. The chain is built from TRBV7-8 and TRBJ2-1; TRBD2 aligns across 8 bases. Trimming cost V 3 bases and J 7 bases; bases outside gene matches: 8. The CDR3 is 15 amino acids. Germline lookup yields CDR1 SGHVS and CDR2 FQNEAQ. Full variable domain (missing parts from reference TRBV7-8 and TRBJ2-1): GAGVSQSPRYKVAKRGQDVALRCDPISGHVSLFWYQQALGQGPEFLTYFQNEAQLDKSGLPSDRFFAERPEGSVSTLKIQRTQQEDSAVYLCASSLGLVPMNEQFFGPGTRLTVL.